The clone carrying this TCR beta chain is termed medium-sized. Its antigen is not known. With 1 base removed from V and 2 bases from J, the gap between germline ends came to 12 bases. This CDR3 spans 15 amino acids. Germline-derived CDR1 and CDR2 are SGHRS and YFSETQ. This entry is derived from a study of metastatic and nonmetastatic thyroid tumors. Study as a whole: Comparative analysis of repertoires was undertaken across blood and tumor or nodule tissue obtained from malignant and benign thyroid patients. Study outcomes and limitations: Reported TCR beta diversity, measured in blood and tumor, was significantly higher for malignant thyroid tumors than for benign nodules.

Treatment of any kind had been given to no patient before thyroid surgery. Per the study methods: The study took CDR3 differences across clinicopathological groups and made a distant-metastasis classifier for papillary thyroid cancer from them. TCRdb re-called the PCR reads with MiXCR. These V and J calls rely on TCRdb rather than the paper's analysis. Of approximately 15,000 clones in the sample, 24% were seen once. The gene calls are TRBV5-1 and TRBJ1-1, with D perhaps TRBD1 (6 bases). This sequence originates from a female donor with papillary thyroid cancer or a benign thyroid nodule (not recorded which). Some clones in this sample may be carry-over from other donors' samples. The specimen sequenced was tumor tissue. The CDR3 region is CASSLSGGDNTEAFF. CDR3 DNA sequence: TGCGCCAGCAGCTTGTCTGGGGGCGACAACACTGAAGCTTTCTTT.